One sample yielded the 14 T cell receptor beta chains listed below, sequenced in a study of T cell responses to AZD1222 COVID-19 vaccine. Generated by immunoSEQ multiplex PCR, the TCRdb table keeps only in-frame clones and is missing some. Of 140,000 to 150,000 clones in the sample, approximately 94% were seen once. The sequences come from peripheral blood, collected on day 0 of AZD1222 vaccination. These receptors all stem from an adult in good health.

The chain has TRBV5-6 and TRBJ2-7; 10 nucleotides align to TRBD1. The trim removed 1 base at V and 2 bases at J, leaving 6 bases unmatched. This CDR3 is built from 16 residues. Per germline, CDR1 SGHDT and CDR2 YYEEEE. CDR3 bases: TGTGCCAGCAGCTTGAGGAGGACAGGGGGAACCTACGAGCAGTACTTC. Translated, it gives CASSLRRTGGTYEQYF.

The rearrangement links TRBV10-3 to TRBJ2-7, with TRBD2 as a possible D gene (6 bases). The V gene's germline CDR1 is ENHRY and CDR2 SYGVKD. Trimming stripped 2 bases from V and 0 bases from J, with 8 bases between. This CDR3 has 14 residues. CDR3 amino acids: CAISEDGSSYEQYF. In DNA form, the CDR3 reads TGTGCCATCAGTGAGGACGGGAGCTCCTACGAGCAGTACTTC.

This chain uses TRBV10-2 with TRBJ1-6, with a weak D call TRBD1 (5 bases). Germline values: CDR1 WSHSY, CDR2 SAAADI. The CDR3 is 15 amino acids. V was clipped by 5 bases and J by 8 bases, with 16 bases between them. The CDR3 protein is CASSTGTRGDSPLHF. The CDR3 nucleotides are TGCGCCAGCAGTACCGGGACTAGAGGGGATTCACCCCTCCACTTT.

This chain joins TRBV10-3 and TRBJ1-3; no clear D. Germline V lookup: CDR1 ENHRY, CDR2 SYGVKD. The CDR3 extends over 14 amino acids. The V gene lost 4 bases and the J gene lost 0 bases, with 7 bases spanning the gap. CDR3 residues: CAISARDSGNTIYF. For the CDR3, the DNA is TGTGCCATCAGTGCCCGAGACTCTGGAAACACCATATATTTT.

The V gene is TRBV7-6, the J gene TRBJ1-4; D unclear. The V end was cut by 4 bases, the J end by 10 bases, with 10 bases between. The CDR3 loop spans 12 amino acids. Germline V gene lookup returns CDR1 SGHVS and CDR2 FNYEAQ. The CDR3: CASSSPRGKLFF. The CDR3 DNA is TGTGCCAGCAGCTCCCCCCGAGGAAAACTGTTTTTT.

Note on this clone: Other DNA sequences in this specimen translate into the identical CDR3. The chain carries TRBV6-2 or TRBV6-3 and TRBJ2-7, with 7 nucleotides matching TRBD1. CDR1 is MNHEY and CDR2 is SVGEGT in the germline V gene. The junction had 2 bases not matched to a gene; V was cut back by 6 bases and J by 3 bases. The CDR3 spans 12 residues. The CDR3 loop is CASSWTGYEQYF. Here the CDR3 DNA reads TGTGCCAGCAGCTGGACAGGCTACGAGCAGTACTTC.

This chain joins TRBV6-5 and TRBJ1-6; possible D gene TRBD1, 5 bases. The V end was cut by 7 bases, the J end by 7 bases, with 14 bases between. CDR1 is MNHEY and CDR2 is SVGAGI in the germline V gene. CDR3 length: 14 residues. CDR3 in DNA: TGTGCCAGCACCGATCGCAGGGTAAATTCACCCCTCCACTTT. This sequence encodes CASTDRRVNSPLHF.

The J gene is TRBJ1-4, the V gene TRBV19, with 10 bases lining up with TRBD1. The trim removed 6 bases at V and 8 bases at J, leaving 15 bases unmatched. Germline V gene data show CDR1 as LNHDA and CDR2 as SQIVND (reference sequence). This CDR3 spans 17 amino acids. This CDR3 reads CASSQSPPGQGQEKLFF. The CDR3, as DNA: TGTGCCAGTAGCCAGAGTCCTCCGGGACAGGGGCAAGAAAAACTGTTTTTT.

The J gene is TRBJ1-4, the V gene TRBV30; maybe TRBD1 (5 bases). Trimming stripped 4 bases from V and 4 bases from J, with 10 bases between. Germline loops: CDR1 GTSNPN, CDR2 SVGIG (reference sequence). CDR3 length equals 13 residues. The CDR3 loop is CAWTGVFNEKLFF. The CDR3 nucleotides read TGTGCCTGGACGGGGGTTTTTAATGAAAAACTGTTTTTT.

In nucleotides, the CDR3 is TGTGCCAGCAGCCGAGCAGGAGGCTACACCTTC. It encodes CASSRAGGYTF. The chain has TRBV4-2 and TRBJ1-2; D not resolved. CDR3 length: 11 amino acids. The ends were cut back, 4 bases at V and 8 bases at J, with 8 bases in the middle. Germline CDR1 reads LGHNA; CDR2 reads YNFKEQ.

CDR3: CASSFMTMAGGQYIQYF. CDR3 sequence (DNA): TGTGCCAGCAGCTTCATGACTATGGCGGGAGGGCAGTACATTCAGTACTTC. This chain uses TRBV5-4 with TRBJ2-4; 9 bases match TRBD2. V was clipped by 2 bases and J by 8 bases; unmatched bases: 14. Germline assignment: CDR1 SGHNT and CDR2 YYREEE (reference sequence). This CDR3 spans 17 amino acids.

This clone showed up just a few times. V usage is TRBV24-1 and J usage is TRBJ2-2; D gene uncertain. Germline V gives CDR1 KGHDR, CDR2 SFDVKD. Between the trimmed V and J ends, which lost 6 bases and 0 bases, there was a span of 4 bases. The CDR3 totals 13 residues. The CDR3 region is CATSRPNTGELFF. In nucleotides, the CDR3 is TGTGCCACCAGTAGGCCGAACACCGGGGAGCTGTTTTTT.

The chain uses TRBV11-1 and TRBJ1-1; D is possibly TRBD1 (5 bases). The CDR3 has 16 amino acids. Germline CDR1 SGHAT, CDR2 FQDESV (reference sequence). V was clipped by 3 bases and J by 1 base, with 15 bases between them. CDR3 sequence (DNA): TGTGCCAGCAGCTTGTGGGAAGGGGAGTGGAACACTGAAGCTTTCTTT. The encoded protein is CASSLWEGEWNTEAFF.

CDR3 sequence reads: CASSTEWARSNEQFF. In DNA, the CDR3 is TGTGCCAGTAGTACAGAGTGGGCCAGAAGCAATGAGCAGTTCTTC. This chain joins TRBV19 and TRBJ2-1; D is uncertain. The CDR3 is 15 amino acids. Looked up from germline, CDR1 is LNHDA and CDR2 is SQIVND (reference sequence). V was pared by 4 bases and J by 6 bases, with 16 bases between.